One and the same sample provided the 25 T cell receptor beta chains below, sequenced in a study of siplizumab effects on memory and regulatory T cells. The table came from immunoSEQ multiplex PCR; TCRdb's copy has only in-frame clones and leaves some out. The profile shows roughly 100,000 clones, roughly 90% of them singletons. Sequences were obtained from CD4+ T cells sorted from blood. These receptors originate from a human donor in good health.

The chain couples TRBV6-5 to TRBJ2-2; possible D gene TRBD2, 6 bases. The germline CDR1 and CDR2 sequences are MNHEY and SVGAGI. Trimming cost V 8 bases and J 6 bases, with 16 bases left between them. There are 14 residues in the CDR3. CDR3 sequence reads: CASSLSGSSGELFF. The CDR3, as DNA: TGTGCCAGCTCCCTTAGCGGTTCTTCCGGGGAGCTGTTTTTT.

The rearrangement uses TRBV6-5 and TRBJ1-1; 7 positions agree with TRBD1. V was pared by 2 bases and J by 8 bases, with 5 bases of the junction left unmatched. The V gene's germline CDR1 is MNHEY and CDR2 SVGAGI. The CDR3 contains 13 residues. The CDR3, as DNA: TGTGCCAGCAGTTACGGTAACAGGGGCGAAGCTTTCTTT. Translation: CASSYGNRGEAFF.

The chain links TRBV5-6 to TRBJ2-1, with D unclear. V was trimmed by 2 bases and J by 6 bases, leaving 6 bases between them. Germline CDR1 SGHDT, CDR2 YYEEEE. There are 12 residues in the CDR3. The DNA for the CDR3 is TGTGCCAGCAGCTTTATTTTCAATGAGCAGTTCTTC. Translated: CASSFIFNEQFF. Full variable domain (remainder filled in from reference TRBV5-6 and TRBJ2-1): DAGVTQSPTHLIKTRGQQVTLRCSPKSGHDTVSWYQQALGQGPQFIFQYYEEEERQRGNFPDRFSGHQFPNYSSELNVNALLLGDSALYLCASSFIFNEQFFGPGTRLTVL.

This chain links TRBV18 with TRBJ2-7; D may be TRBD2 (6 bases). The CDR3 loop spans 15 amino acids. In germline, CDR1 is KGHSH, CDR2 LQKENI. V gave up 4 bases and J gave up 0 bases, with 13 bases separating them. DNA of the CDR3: TGTGCCAGCTCACTGCAGGGAGGCGACTCCTACGAGCAGTACTTC. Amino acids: CASSLQGGDSYEQYF.

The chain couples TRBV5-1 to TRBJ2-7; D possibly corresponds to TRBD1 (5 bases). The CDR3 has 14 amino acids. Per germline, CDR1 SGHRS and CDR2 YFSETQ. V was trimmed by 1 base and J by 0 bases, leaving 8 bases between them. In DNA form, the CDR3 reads TGCGCCAGCAGCTTGTACAGGAGCTCCTACGAGCAGTACTTC. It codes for CASSLYRSSYEQYF.

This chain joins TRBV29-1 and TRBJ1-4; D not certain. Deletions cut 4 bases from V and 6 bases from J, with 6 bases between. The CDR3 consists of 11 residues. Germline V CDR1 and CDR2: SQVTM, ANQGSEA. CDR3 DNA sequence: TGCAGCGTTGTTGGACATGAAAAACTGTTTTTT. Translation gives CSVVGHEKLFF. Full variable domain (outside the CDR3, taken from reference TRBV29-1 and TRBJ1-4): SAVISQKPSRDICQRGTSLTIQCQVDSQVTMMFWYRQQPGQSLTLIATANQGSEATYESGFVIDKFPISRPNLTFSTLTVSNMSPEDSSIYLCSVVGHEKLFFGSGTQLSVL.

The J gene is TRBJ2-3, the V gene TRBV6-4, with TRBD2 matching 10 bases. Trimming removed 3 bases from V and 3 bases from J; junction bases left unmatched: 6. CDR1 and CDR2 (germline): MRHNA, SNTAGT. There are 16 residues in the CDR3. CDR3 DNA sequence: TGTGCCAGCAGTGATTCAGCGGGAGGGCCGACAGATACGCAGTATTTT. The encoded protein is CASSDSAGGPTDTQYF.

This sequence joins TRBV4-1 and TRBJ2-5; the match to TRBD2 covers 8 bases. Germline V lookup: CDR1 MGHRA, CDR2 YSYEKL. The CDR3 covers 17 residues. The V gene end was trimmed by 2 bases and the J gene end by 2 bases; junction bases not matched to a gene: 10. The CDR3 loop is CASSQPSSGYPQETQYF. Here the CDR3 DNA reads TGCGCCAGCAGCCAACCCTCTAGCGGGTACCCTCAAGAGACCCAGTACTTC.

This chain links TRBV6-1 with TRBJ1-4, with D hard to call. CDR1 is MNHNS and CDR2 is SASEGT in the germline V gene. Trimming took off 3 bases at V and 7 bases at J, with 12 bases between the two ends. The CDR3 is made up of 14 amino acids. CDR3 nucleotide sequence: TGTGCCAGCAGTGAGTACTACGTAGGTGAAAAACTGTTTTTT. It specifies CASSEYYVGEKLFF.

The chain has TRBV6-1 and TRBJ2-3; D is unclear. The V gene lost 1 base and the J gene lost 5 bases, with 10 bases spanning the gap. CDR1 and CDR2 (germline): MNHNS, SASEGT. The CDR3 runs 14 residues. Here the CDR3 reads CASSEVVRRDTQYF. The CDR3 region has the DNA TGTGCCAGCAGTGAAGTCGTCAGGAGAGATACGCAGTATTTT.

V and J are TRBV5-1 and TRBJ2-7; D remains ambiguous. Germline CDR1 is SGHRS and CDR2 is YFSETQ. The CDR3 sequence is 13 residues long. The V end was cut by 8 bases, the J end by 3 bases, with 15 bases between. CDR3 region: CASSLPASYEQYF. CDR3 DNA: TGCGCCAGTTCACTCCCGGCCAGCTACGAGCAGTACTTC.

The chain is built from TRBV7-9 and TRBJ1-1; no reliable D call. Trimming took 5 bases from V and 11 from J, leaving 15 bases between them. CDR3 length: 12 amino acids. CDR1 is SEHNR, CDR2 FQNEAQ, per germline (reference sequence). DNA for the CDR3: TGTGCCAGCAGCCTGGCCTCGTTAGGGGCTTTCTTT. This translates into CASSLASLGAFF.

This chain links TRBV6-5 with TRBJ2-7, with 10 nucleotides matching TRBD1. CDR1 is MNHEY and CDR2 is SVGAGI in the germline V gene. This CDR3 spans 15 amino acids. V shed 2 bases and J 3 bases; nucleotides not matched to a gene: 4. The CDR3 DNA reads TGTGCCAGCAGTTACCCGACAGGGGGCGGCTACGAGCAGTACTTC. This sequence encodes CASSYPTGGGYEQYF.

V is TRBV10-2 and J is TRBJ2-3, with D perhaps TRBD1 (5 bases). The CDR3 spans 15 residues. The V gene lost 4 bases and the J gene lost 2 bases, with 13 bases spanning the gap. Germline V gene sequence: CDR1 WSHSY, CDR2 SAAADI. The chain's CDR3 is CASSGSPGNTDTQYF. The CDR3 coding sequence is TGCGCCAGCAGTGGCTCCCCAGGGAACACAGATACGCAGTATTTT.

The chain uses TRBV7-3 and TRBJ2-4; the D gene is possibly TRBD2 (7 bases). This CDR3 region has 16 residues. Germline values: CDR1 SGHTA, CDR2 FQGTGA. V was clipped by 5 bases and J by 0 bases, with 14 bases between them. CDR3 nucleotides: TGTGCCAGCAGCCCACAGGGCGGGAGAGCCAAAAACATTCAGTACTTC. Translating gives CASSPQGGRAKNIQYF. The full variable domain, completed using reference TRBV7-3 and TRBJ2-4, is GAGVSQTPSNKVTEKGKYVELRCDPISGHTALYWYRQSLGQGPEFLIYFQGTGAADDSGLPNDRFFAVRPEGSVSTLKIQRTERGDSAVYLCASSPQGGRAKNIQYFGAGTRLSVL.

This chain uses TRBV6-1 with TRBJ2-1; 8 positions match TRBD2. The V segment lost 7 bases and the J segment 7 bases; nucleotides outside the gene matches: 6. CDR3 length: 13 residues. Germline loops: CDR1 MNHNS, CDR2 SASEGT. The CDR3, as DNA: TGTGCCAGCAAGGGACTAGGTTCGAATGAGCAGTTCTTC. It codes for CASKGLGSNEQFF.

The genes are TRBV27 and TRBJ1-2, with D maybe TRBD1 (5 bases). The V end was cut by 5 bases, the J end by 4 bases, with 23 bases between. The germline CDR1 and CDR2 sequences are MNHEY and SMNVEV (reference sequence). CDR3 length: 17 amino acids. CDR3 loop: CASSPQLGAGSLYGYTF. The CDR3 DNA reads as TGTGCCAGCAGTCCCCAACTAGGGGCAGGTTCACTCTATGGCTACACCTTC.

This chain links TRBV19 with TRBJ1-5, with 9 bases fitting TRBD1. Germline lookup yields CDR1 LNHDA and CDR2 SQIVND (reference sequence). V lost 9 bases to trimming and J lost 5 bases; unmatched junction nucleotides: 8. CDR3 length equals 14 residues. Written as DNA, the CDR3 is TGTGCCAGCCATGTGGACAGGGGATATCAGCCCCAGCATTTT. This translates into CASHVDRGYQPQHF.

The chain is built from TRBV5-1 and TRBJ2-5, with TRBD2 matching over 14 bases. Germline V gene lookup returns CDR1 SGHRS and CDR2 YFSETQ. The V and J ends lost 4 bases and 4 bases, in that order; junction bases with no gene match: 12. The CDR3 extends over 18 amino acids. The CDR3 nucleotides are TGCGCCAGCAGCCCAGGGACTAGCGGGAGTTCTTTCCCAGAGACCCAGTACTTC. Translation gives CASSPGTSGSSFPETQYF.

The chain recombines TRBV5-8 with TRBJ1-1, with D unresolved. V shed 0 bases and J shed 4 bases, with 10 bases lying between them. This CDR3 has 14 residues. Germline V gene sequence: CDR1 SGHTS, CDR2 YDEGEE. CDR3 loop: CASSLGVRSTEAFF. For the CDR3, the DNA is TGTGCCAGCAGCTTGGGGGTTCGGAGCACTGAAGCTTTCTTT. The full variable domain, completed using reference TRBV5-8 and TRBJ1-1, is EAGVTQSPTHLIKTRGQQATLRCSPISGHTSVYWYQQALGLGLQFLLWYDEGEERNRGNFPPRFSGRQFPNYSSELNVNALELEDSALYLCASSLGVRSTEAFFGQGTRLTVV.

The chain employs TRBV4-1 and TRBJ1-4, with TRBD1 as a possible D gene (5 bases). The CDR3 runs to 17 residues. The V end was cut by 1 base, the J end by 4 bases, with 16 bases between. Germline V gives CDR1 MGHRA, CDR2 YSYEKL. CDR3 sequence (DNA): TGCGCCAGCAGCCAAGTAGAGAGGGGACGTGATAATGAAAAACTGTTTTTT. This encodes CASSQVERGRDNEKLFF.

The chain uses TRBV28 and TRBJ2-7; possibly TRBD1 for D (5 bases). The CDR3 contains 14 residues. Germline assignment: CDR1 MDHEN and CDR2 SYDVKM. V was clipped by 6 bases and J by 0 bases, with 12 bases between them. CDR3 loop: CASRYTRVSYEQYF. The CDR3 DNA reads TGTGCCAGCAGATATACCAGGGTCTCCTACGAGCAGTACTTC.

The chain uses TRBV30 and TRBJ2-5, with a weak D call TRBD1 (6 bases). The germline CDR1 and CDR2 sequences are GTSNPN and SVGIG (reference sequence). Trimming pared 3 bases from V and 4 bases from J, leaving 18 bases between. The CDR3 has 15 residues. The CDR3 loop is CAWRGGSRGRETQYF. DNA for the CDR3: TGTGCCTGGAGAGGCGGTTCCAGGGGACGAGAGACCCAGTACTTC.

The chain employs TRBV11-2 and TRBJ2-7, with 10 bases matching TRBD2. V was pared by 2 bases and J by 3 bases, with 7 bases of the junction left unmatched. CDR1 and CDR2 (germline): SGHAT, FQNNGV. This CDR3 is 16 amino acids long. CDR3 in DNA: TGTGCCAGCAGCTTACGGCAGGGACTAGCGAGCTACGAGCAGTACTTC. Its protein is CASSLRQGLASYEQYF.

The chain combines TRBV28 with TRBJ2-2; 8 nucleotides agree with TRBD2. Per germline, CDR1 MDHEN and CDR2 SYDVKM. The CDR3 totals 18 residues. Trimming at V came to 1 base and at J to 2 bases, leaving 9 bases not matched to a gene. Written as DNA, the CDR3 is TGTGCCAGCAGTTTATTAACGGCTAGCGGGTTTAACACCGGGGAGCTGTTTTTT. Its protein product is CASSLLTASGFNTGELFF.